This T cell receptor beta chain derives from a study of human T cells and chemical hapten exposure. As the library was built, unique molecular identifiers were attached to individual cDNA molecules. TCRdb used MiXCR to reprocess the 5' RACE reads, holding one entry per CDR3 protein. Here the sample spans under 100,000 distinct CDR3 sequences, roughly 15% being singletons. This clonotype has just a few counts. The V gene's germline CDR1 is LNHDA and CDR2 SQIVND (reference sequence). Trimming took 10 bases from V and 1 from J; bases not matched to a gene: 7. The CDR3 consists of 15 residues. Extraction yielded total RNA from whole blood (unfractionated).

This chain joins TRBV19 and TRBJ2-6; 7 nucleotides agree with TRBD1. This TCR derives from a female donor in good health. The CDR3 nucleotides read TGTGCCACCTCGGACAGGTCGTCTGGGGCCAACGTCCTGACTTTC. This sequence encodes CATSDRSSGANVLTF.